This TCR beta chain was obtained from a study of T cells in Graves' hyperthyroidism and ophthalmopathy. Study summary: Peripheral blood was collected at initial diagnosis, before any treatment. Study outcomes and limitations: In blood, most of the thyroid clonotypes expanded above 0.001 were also present.

V trimming: 4 bases; J trimming: 3 bases; junction bases outside the gene matches: 2. The CDR3 totals 14 residues. The germline gives CDR1 DFQATT, CDR2 SNEGSKA (reference sequence). Patients having uncontrolled infection, another autoimmune disease, pregnancy or lactation were not included. It was RNA transcripts that yielded the amplified TCR beta CDR3 regions. The HTBI primer set drove a first-round RT-PCR of the TCR CDR3. TCRdb reprocessed the multiplex PCR reads with MiXCR, giving one entry per CDR3 protein. The table lists around 500,000 distinct CDR3 sequences, 15% to 20% of them singletons, with 25% to 30% in the top ten. This clonotype came up many times. What it binds is not known.

The clonotype originates from a woman aged 25-40 years with Graves' ophthalmopathy. The sequenced material came from blood. This sequence joins TRBV20-1 and TRBJ2-1; 11 positions match TRBD1. CDR3 DNA sequence: TGCAGTGCTACCGGGACAGGGGGCTACAATGAGCAGTTCTTC. Protein: CSATGTGGYNEQFF.